This T cell receptor (beta chain) emerged from a study of Graves' ophthalmopathy and Graves' hyperthyroidism. RNA served as the template for amplifying TCR beta CDR3 regions. HTBI-primed first-round RT-PCR preceded second-round multiplex PCR. TCRdb recomputed calls from the multiplex PCR reads with MiXCR, one row per CDR3 protein. The profile covers over 500,000 distinct CDR3 sequences, with roughly 20% appearing a single time and approximately 7% taken by the ten largest. This CDR3 has 12 amino acids. Germline values: CDR1 LNHDA, CDR2 SQIVND (reference sequence). V lost 6 bases to trimming and J lost 7 bases, with 12 bases between them. Findings and limits, study-wide: Ophthalmopathy versus stable hyperthyroidism: 13-signature model gave 87.88% sensitivity, 75% to 83% specificity. Blood also held most thyroid clonotypes expanded above 0.001 frequency.

The hyperthyroidism patients, aged 18 to 65, had been newly diagnosed, with under 2 months' duration. None of the included patients had other autoimmune diseases, uncontrolled infections, pregnancy or lactation, as these led to exclusion. Regarding this clonotype: The antigen is unknown.

This TCR derives from a woman aged 18-29 years with stable Graves' hyperthyroidism. Some clones in this sample may be carry-over from other donors' samples. The chain uses TRBV19 and TRBJ1-1; D not certain. The specimen sequenced was peripheral blood. The CDR3 bases are TGTGCCAGTAGAGGTCCGGGGATTGAAGCTTTCTTT. It codes for CASRGPGIEAFF.